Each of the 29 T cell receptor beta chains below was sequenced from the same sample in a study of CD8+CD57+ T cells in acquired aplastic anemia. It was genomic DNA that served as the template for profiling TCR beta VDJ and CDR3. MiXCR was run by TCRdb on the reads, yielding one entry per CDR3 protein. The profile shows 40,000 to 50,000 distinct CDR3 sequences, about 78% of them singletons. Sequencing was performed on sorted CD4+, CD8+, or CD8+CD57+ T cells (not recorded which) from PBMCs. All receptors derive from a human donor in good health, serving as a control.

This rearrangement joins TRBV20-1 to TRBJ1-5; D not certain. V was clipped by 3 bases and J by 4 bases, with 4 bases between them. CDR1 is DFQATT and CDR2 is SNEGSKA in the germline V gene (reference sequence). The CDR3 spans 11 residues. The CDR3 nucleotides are TGCAGTGCTAGGGGAAATCAGCCCCAGCATTTT. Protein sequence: CSARGNQPQHF.

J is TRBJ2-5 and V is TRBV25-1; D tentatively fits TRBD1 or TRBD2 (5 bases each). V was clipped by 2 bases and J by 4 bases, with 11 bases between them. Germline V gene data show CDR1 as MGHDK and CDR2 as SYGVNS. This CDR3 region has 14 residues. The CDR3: CASSETGQGETQYF. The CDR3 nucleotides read TGTGCCAGCAGTGAAACGGGGCAGGGAGAGACCCAGTACTTC.

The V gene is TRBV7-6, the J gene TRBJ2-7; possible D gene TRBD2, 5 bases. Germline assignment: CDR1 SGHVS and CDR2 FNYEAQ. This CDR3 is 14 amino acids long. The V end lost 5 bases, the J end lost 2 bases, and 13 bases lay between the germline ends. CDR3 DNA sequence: TGTGCCAGCAGCCGCCCGGGGTACCCCTACGAGCAGTACTTC. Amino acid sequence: CASSRPGYPYEQYF.

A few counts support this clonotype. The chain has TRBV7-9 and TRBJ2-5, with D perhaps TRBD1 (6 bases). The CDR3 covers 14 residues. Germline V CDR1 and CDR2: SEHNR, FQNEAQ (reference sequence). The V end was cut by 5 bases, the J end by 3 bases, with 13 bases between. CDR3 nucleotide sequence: TGTGCCAGCAGCCACAAAACAGGGAAAGAGACCCAGTACTTC. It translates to CASSHKTGKETQYF.

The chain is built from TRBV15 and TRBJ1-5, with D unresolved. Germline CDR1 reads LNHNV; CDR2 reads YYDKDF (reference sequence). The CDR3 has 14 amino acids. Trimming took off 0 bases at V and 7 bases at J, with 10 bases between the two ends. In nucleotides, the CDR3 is TGTGCCACCAGCAGAGATGAGGGATGGCAGCCCCAGCATTTT. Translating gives CATSRDEGWQPQHF.

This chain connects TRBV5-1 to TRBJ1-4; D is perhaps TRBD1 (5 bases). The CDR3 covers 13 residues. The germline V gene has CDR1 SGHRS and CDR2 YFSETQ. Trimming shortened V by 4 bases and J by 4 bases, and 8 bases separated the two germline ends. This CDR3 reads CASSPDSNEKLFF. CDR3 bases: TGCGCCAGCAGCCCCGACAGTAATGAAAAACTGTTTTTT.

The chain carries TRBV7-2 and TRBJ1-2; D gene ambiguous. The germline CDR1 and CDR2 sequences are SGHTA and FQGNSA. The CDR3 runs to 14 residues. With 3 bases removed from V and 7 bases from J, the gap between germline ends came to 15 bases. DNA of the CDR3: TGTGCCAGCAGCTTGTCCACCGGGCCGCGTGGCTACACCTTC. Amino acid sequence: CASSLSTGPRGYTF.

This chain's CDR3 is CASTTGRNATNEKLFF. The CDR3 nucleotides are TGTGCCAGTACTACGGGACGCAATGCAACTAATGAAAAACTGTTTTTT. The chain carries TRBV19 and TRBJ1-4; D is perhaps TRBD1 (5 bases). This CDR3 comprises 16 residues. The V and J ends lost 7 bases and 0 bases respectively, with 15 bases between them. Germline lookup yields CDR1 LNHDA and CDR2 SQIVND (reference sequence).

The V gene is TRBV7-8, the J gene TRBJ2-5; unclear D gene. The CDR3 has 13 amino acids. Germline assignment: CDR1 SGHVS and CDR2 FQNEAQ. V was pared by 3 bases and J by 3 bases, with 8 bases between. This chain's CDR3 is CASSFTVEETQYF. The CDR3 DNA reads TGTGCCAGCAGCTTTACGGTGGAAGAGACCCAGTACTTC.

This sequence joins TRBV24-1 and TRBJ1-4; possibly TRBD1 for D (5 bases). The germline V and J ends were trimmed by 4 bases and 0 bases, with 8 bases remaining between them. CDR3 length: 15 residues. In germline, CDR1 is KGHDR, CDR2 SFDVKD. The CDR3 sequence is CATSDPTATNEKLFF. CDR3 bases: TGTGCCACCAGTGACCCGACAGCAACTAATGAAAAACTGTTTTTT.

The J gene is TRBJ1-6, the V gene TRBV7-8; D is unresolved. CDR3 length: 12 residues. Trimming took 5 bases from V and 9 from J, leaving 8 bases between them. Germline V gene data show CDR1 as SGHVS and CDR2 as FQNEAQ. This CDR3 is CASSRGGSPLHF. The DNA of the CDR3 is TGTGCCAGCAGCCGAGGCGGTTCACCCCTCCACTTT.

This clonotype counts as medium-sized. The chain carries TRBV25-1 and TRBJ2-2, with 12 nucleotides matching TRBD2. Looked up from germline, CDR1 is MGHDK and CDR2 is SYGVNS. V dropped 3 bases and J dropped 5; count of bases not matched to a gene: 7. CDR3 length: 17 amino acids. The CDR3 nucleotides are TGTGCCAGCAGTGATACTAGCGGGAGGAGGAAGACCGGGGAGCTGTTTTTT. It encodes CASSDTSGRRKTGELFF. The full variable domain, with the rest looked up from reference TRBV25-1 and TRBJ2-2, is EADIYQTPRYLVIGTGKKITLECSQTMGHDKMYWYQQDPGMELHLIHYSYGVNSTEKGDLSSESTVSRIRTEHFPLTLESARPSHTSQYLCASSDTSGRRKTGELFFGEGSRLTVL.

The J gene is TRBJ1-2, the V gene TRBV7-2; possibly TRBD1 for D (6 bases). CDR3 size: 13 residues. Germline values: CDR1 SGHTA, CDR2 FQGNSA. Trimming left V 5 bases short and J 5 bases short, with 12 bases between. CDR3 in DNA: TGTGCCAGCAGCCCTGACAGGAGGTATGGCTACACCTTC. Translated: CASSPDRRYGYTF.

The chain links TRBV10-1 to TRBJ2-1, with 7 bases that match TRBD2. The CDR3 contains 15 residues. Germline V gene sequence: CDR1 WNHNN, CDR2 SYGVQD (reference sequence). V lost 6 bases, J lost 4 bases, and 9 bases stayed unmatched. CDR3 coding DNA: TGCGCCAGCAGGGACACTAGCGAGGGTTACAATGAGCAGTTCTTC. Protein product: CASRDTSEGYNEQFF.

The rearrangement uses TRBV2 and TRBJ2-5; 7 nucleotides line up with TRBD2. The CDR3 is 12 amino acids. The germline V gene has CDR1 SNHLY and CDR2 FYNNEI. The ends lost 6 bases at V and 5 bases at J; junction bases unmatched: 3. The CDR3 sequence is CASRAGLETQYF. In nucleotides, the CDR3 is TGTGCCAGCAGAGCGGGGCTCGAGACCCAGTACTTC.

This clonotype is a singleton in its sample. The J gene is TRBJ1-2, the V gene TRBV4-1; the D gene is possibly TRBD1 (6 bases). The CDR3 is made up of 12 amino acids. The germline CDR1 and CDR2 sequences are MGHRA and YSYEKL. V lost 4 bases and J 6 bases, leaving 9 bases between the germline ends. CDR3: CASSPGEDGYTF. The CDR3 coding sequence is TGCGCCAGCAGCCCAGGGGAGGATGGCTACACCTTC.

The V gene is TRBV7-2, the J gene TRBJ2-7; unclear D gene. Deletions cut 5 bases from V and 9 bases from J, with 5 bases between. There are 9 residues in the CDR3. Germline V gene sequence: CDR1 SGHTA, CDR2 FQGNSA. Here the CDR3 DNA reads TGTGCCAGCAGCCGAGGGCAGTACTTC. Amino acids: CASSRGQYF.

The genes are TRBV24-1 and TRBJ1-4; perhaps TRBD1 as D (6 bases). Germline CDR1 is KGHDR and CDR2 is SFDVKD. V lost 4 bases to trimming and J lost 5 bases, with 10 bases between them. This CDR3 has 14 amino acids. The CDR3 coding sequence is TGTGCCACCAGTGAGGCCGGGACAAATGAAAAACTGTTTTTT. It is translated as CATSEAGTNEKLFF.

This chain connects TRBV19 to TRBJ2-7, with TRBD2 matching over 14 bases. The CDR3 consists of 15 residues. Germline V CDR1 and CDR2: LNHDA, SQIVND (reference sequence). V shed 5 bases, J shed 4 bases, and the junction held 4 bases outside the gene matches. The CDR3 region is CASSERLAGGYEQYF. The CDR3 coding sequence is TGTGCCAGTAGTGAAAGACTAGCGGGAGGGTACGAGCAGTACTTC.

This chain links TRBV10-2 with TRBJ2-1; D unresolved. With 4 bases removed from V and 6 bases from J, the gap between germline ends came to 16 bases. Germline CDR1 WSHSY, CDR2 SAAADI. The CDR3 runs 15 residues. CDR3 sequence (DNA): TGCGCCAGCAGTGGTTTAAAATTAGGACCCAATGAGCAGTTCTTC. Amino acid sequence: CASSGLKLGPNEQFF.

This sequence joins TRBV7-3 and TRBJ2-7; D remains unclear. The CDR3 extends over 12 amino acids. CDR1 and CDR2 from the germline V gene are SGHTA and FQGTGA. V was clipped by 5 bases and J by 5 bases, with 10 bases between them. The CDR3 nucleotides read TGTGCCAGCAGCCTGAGGATCCACGAGCAGTACTTC. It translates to CASSLRIHEQYF.

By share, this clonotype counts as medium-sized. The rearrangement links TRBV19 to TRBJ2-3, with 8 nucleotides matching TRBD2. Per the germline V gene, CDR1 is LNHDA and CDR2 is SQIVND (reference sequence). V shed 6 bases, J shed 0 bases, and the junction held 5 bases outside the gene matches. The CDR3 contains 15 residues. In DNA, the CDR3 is TGTGCCAGTAGGTCGGGGGGGGCGAGCACAGATACGCAGTATTTT. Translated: CASRSGGASTDTQYF.

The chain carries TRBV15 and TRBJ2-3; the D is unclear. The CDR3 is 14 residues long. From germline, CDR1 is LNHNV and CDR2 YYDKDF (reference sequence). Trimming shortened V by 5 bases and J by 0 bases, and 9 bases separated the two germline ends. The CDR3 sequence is CATSEASSTDTQYF. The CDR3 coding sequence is TGTGCCACCAGCGAAGCGAGTAGCACAGATACGCAGTATTTT. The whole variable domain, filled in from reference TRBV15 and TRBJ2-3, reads DAMVIQNPRYQVTQFGKPVTLSCSQTLNHNVMYWYQQKSSQAPKLLFHYYDKDFNNEADTPDNFQSRRPNTSFCFLDIRSPGLGDTAMYLCATSEASSTDTQYFGPGTRLTVL.

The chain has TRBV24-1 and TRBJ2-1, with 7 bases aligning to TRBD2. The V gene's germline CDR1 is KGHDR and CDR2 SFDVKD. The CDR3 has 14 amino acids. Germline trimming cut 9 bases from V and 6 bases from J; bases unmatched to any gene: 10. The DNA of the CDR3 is TGTGCCACCGGGACGGGGGGTAGGTCCAATGAGCAGTTCTTC. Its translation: CATGTGGRSNEQFF.

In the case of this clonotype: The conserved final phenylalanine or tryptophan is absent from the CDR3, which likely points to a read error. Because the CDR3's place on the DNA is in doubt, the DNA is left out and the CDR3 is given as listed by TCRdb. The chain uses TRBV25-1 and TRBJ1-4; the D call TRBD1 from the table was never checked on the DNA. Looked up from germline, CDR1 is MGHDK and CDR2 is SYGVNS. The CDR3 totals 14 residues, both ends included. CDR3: CASSEGDFVTFFGQ.

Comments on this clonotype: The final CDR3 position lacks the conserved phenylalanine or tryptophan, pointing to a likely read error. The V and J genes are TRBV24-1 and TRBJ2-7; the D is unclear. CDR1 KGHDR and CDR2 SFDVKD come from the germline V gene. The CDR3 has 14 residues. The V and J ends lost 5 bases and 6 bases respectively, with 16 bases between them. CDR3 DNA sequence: TGTGCCACCAGTGCCGGCCCTGGACGAGGCGAGCAGTACCTC. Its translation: CATSAGPGRGEQYL.

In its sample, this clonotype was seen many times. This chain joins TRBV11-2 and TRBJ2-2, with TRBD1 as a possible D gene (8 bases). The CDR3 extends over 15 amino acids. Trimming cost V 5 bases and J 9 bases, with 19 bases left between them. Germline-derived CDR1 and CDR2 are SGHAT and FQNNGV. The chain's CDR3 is CASSPSGTGPRELFF. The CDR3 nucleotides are TGTGCCAGCAGCCCAAGCGGGACAGGCCCCCGGGAGCTGTTTTTT.

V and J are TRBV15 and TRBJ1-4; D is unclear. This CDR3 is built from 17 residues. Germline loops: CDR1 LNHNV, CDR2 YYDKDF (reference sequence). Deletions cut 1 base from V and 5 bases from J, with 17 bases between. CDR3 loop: CATSRGLGLLQNEKLFF. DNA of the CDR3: TGTGCCACCAGCAGAGGATTAGGACTACTACAAAATGAAAAACTGTTTTTT.

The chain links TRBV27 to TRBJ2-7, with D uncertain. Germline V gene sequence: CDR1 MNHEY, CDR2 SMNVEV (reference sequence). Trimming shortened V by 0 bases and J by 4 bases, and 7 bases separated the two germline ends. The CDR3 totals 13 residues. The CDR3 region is CASSLSTGYEQYF. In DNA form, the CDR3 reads TGTGCCAGCAGTTTATCAACTGGGTACGAGCAGTACTTC.